This T cell receptor (beta chain) was identified during a study of response to subunit inactivated influenza vaccine (dated 2018 in TCRdb). Some background on the complete study: Deep quantitative profiling of the T cell receptor repertoire was used in the study to follow responses to a trivalent subunit inactivated influenza vaccine. Results and caveats for the whole study, not just this receptor: The authors proposed that each seasonal influenza vaccination may bring in only a limited number of new T cells.

Deletion took 0 bases off V and 5 bases off J, with a span of 16 bases between the germline ends. Counted from cysteine to phenylalanine, this CDR3 has 15 amino acids. Only CDR3 DNA remains: 45 bases, in frame from the first base. From a lookup of the germline V gene (reference sequence), CDR1 and CDR2 are DFQATT and SNEGSKA. Only a few counts were recorded for this clonotype. What this receptor recognizes is not known. Per-nucleotide qualities are absent, and no much larger clonotype sits a single base away. The library was obtained by RT-PCR. Reads for this sample came from an Illumina HiSeq 2500. The public reads were run again by TCRdb, first through fastp at Q25 and then through MiXCR, and only productive beta chains were kept. Every CDR3 protein is listed once, alongside the most common genes and DNA of its rows. In this sample the table shows fewer than 600,000 distinct CDR3 sequences, approximately 7.8% of which occur a single time. The top ten constitute roughly 14% of the sample.

In this chain, TRBV20-1 is recombined with TRBJ2-5; confidence is insufficient to name the D gene. The sequence was obtained from a man between 50 and 75 years old who received an inactivated influenza vaccine. Donor details come from another sample of the same person, matched by shared clones. This sample comprised PBMCs from blood, obtained about 24 months after vaccination. The nucleotide sequence reads as follows: TGCAGTGCTAGAGATGTCCGACGACCCGGCGAGACCCAGTACTTC. The resulting protein is CSARDVRRPGETQYF.